This TCR beta chain derives from a study of shared clonotypes between healthy human individuals. Assay: immunoSEQ multiplex PCR; the TCRdb copy retains only in-frame clones and omits some. Here the sample spans about 1.5 million clones, 95% to 97% being singletons. This sequence was found in a man aged 30-40 years in good health. The sample was naive CD4+ T cells sorted from blood. Indicated subset: CD45RA+ positively selected.

The chain's CDR3 is CASSPGLAGGPTDTQYF. CDR3 nucleotide sequence: TGCGCCAGCAGCCCGGGACTAGCGGGAGGGCCGACAGATACGCAGTATTTT. J is TRBJ2-3 and V is TRBV5-1, with 16 bases identical to TRBD2. Germline V lookup: CDR1 SGHRS, CDR2 YFSETQ. The CDR3 consists of 17 residues. V gave up 4 bases and J gave up 3 bases; unmatched junction bases: 5.